This T cell receptor (beta chain) was found in a study of regulatory T cells in long-lasting Graves disease (dated by TCRdb to about 2021). Concerning the study at large: Patients with newly diagnosed Graves' disease had been on antithyroid drugs for under 3 months. A total of 35 or so samples underwent TCR sequencing: approximately 13 from persistent and roughly 20 from newly diagnosed Graves' disease patients. This study used TCR sequencing and RNA sequencing of peripheral blood to compare persistent Graves' disease patients against newly diagnosed Graves' disease patients. The study was conducted in China and was registered as a clinical trial. Findings and caveats that apply to the study as a whole: Patients with persistent disease shared more public clonotypes (approximately 2,500) than newly diagnosed patients did (more than 900). As a limitation, the authors acknowledged that the small sample size may reduce accuracy. Only peripheral blood was studied, because thyroid tissue, the primary lesion, was inaccessible. Sequencing and analysis were restricted to the TCR beta chain. Compared with newly diagnosed patients, persistent Graves' disease patients had lower TCR Shannon entropy and fewer highly expanded clones, which suggests clonal expansion.

The intended sense of this specimen's time point label: newly diagnosed GD, antithyroid drugs for less than 3 months. For both TCR sequencing and RNA sequencing, RNA was extracted from PBMCs using TRIzol. The diagnosis of Graves' disease was made according to American Thyroid Association guidelines. Patients for the study were recruited at an endocrinology department in Xi'an, China. From each patient, approximately 10 milliliters of peripheral blood was collected into an EDTA anticoagulant tube. Ficoll Paque Plus density gradient separation was used to isolate PBMCs, and no further T cell sorting was performed. RNA quality was checked with an Agilent 2100 Bioanalyzer and agarose gel, and concentration with a NanoDrop 2000. Receptors were amplified or captured by multiplex PCR. The reads were generated on an Illumina HiSeq 4000. CDR3 regions were amplified by Arm-PCR with iRepertoire HTBI primers to construct TCR beta libraries. PCR products were gel purified before sequencing. The source study handled its data this way. Gene usage analysis of CDR3 amino acid clonotypes relied on the approximately 60 TRBV and around 13 TRBJ segments identified across samples. COPE and FqMerger were used to merge the filtered high-quality paired reads into contigs. Contigs were aligned with BLAST to IMGT TRBV, TRBD and TRBJ reference genes, and CDR3 was defined per IMGT. Clonotypes above 0.1% frequency were classified as highly expanded clones. Shannon entropy served as the measure of repertoire diversity, while the Gini coefficient captured V-J evenness. Clonotypes shared by more than one individual were considered public. The public reads were reanalyzed by TCRdb: fastp trimming at Q25, MiXCR alignment, in-frame beta chains only. Rows are combined by CDR3 protein, so each entry shows the most common genes and DNA. Here the V and J calls rest on TCRdb's processing, not on the authors' analysis. The sample table lists some 490,000 distinct CDR3 sequences, 12% of them with a count of one. Clones ranked in the top ten supply roughly 8.2% of the sample.

Ten or more counts support this clonotype. The specificity of this receptor is unknown. Per-base qualities were not stored, and no clone one base away is much larger. These sequences were also reported in another study, on T cells in Graves' hyperthyroidism and ophthalmopathy. The second source states: Stable Graves' hyperthyroidism was defined as the absence of progression to ophthalmopathy over 18 months of follow-up. Hyperthyroidism patients were aged 18 to 65 years and newly diagnosed, with disease duration of less than 2 months. The study excluded patients with uncontrolled infections, other autoimmune diseases, pregnancy or lactation. Diagnoses were established on the basis of clinical symptoms, serum thyroxine and TRAb, thyroid ultrasound, and orbital computed tomography. The first round of RT-PCR for the TCR CDR3 was performed with the HTBI primer set and the Qiagen OneStep RT-PCR kit. Most expanded thyroid clonotypes (frequency above 0.001) were also detected in blood, suggesting blood repertoires may reflect thyroid immune responses. A model built on a 13 V-J signature distinguished ophthalmopathy from stable hyperthyroidism, reaching around 90% sensitivity and about 81% specificity in cross-validation and 80%/75% in testing. In validation, progression to ophthalmopathy was predicted by the model with about 70% sensitivity and 72% to 85% specificity, a median of 6.5 months before onset. TCR V-J signatures able to tell the groups apart were searched for in a discovery cohort of 100 patients, of whom fewer than 45 had Graves' ophthalmopathy and around 57 had stable Graves' hyperthyroidism. Prospective prediction of ophthalmopathy was tested in an independent validation cohort consisting of 18 hyperthyroidism patients and some 17 patients who later progressed to ophthalmopathy. The roughly 94 discovery patients were randomly divided into training and test sets at a 7:3 ratio. Thyroid tissue and blood T-cell repertoires from about six Graves' hyperthyroidism patients were also compared in the study. Following sampling, methimazole starting at 30 mg daily was given to hyperthyroidism patients, and high-dose intravenous methylprednisolone was given to ophthalmopathy patients. Libraries were constructed in a second round of multiplex PCR, after which size selection and purification were performed. The libraries were sequenced on an Illumina HiSeq2000 using paired-end 100 bp reads. SOAPnuke was used to process the raw data, throwing out any read that contained adapters or uncalled bases, had a mean Phred below 15, or lacked an exact constant-primer or identifier match. COPE v1.2.5 was used to merge the high-quality paired reads, and each unique nucleotide sequence was defined as a clonotype. MiTCR v1.1 was used to align clonotypes to the IMGT TRBV, TRBD and TRBJ reference segments. Analysis was restricted to V-J combinations with a frequency above 0.0001, which covered about 99% of repertoires. The TCS score was defined as the ratio of F50 (clonal expansion) to E x V (chaos), calculated using BLOSUM62-based TCRdist between CDR3 peptides within each V-J. Welch's t-statistics and random forest reduced fewer than 550 V-J features to roughly 13, which were used in a naive Bayes classifier (R e1071). Sample size was not statistically predetermined, and blinding of investigators to group allocation was not performed. The paper reports TCR Vbeta CDR3 sequencing of 130 to 150 peripheral blood samples: around 45 ophthalmopathy, some 80 hyperthyroidism and 17 progressor patients.

The TCR was taken from a woman aged 30 to 39 with Graves disease. Donor details come from another sample of the same person, matched by shared clones. Specimen: peripheral blood mononuclear cells (PBMCs), collected at new diagnosis, from a patient treated with antithyroid drugs.

The CDR3 region: CASSIGPLSSYEQYF. The nucleotides read TGTGCCAGTAGTATCGGACCCCTCAGCTCCTACGAGCAGTACTTC. The sequence is built from TRBV19 and TRBJ2-7; the D gene assignment is ambiguous. V is reduced by 3 bases and J by 0 bases, leaving a spacing of 12 bases between them. CDR1 and CDR2 are drawn from the germline V gene (reference sequence): LNHDA, SQIVND. The CDR3 has 15 amino acids, counting the end cysteine and phenylalanine. Of all the DNA, just the CDR3 is kept, 45 bases in frame from base 1.